This T cell receptor beta chain was recovered during a study of cytomegalovirus exposure and HLA in healthy donors. Vbeta (60) and Jbeta (13) primers were used in the PCR. Clones were sequenced by immunoSEQ multiplex PCR, and TCRdb holds only the in-frame ones, with some missing. The sample records under 200,000 clones, around three quarters being singletons. V dropped 2 bases and J dropped 5 bases, with 17 bases sitting between them. Germline V lookup: CDR1 MNHNY, CDR2 SVGAGI (reference sequence). The CDR3 contains 16 residues. Study-wide results and limits: Later work found that TCR association rates differed between HLA loci; DRB1 had the most and HLA-C the fewest. In a later analysis, at a false discovery rate of 0.05, 16,951 TCR beta sequences matched HLA alleles. In a later analysis, TCR beta V- and J-gene trimming was associated with a missense DCLRE1C variant.

Concerning this clone: Its antigen is unknown.

This sequence joins TRBV6-6 and TRBJ2-3; tentatively, D is TRBD2 (7 bases). The sequence was obtained from a man aged 35-49 years in good health and CMV-seronegative. Source material: PBMCs. In DNA, the CDR3 is TGTGCCAGCAGTTACCAAGGGCGGGGGCAGGGAGATACGCAGTATTTT. The encoded protein is CASSYQGRGQGDTQYF.